Below are 22 T cell receptor beta chains sequenced from a single sample in a study of blood T cell repertoires in COVID-19. The repertoire was sequenced with immunoSEQ multiplex PCR; TCRdb's copy has only in-frame clones and lacks some. The sample has around 150,000 clones, around four fifths seen once. The specimen sequenced was PBMCs or T cells enriched from blood (not recorded which). All receptors derive from a man aged 45-65 years who had recovered from COVID-19.

V usage is TRBV6-1 and J usage is TRBJ2-7; no clear D. CDR1 is MNHNS, CDR2 SASEGT, per germline. The CDR3 covers 12 residues. Trimming left V 2 bases short and J 5 bases short, with 7 bases between. The CDR3 loop is CASSEPANEQYF. The DNA of the CDR3 is TGTGCCAGCAGTGAACCAGCGAACGAGCAGTACTTC.

The genes are TRBV10-3 and TRBJ2-7; possible D gene TRBD1, 5 bases. Trimming took 3 bases from V and 9 from J, leaving 12 bases between them. CDR3 length: 12 amino acids. Germline CDR1 and CDR2: ENHRY and SYGVKD. The CDR3 bases are TGTGCCATCAGTGAACGGCAGGGAAGGCAGTACTTC. Translation: CAISERQGRQYF.

This chain uses TRBV30 with TRBJ2-3, with D perhaps matching TRBD2 (5 bases). There are 14 residues in the CDR3. Trimming stripped 7 bases from V and 2 bases from J, with 16 bases between. The germline gives CDR1 GTSNPN, CDR2 SVGIG (reference sequence). The CDR3: CAFKWGVNTDTQYF. The CDR3 DNA reads as TGTGCCTTTAAATGGGGAGTGAACACAGATACGCAGTATTTT.

This rearrangement joins TRBV7-9 to TRBJ2-1; D is perhaps TRBD1 (6 bases). CDR1 and CDR2 from the germline V gene are SEHNR and FQNEAQ (reference sequence). V shed 4 bases and J shed 8 bases, with 6 bases lying between them. The CDR3 has 11 amino acids. The CDR3 loop is CASSWTDEQFF. Written as DNA, the CDR3 is TGTGCCAGCAGCTGGACAGATGAGCAGTTCTTC.

This sequence joins TRBV7-2 and TRBJ2-4; 9 bases map to TRBD1. Germline loops: CDR1 SGHTA, CDR2 FQGNSA. V trimming: 3 bases; J trimming: 5 bases; junction bases outside the gene matches: 11. The CDR3 covers 17 residues. The CDR3 DNA sequence: TGTGCCAGCAGCTTTATAGGCAGGACAGGGGATCAAAACATTCAGTACTTC. Protein: CASSFIGRTGDQNIQYF.

The V gene is TRBV2, the J gene TRBJ1-4; the D gene is possibly TRBD1 (5 bases). This CDR3 is 15 amino acids long. From germline, CDR1 is SNHLY and CDR2 FYNNEI. The V gene lost 7 bases and the J gene lost 5 bases, with 17 bases spanning the gap. CDR3 sequence reads: CASNPLTAANEKLFF. CDR3 nucleotide sequence: TGTGCCAGCAACCCCCTGACAGCAGCAAATGAAAAACTGTTTTTT.

V usage is TRBV5-1 and J usage is TRBJ2-5; possibly TRBD1 for D (6 bases). The CDR3 is 16 residues long. V lost 2 bases to trimming and J lost 2 bases, with 16 bases between them. Germline CDR1 and CDR2: SGHRS and YFSETQ. CDR3 loop: CASSLPRGQRQETQYF. CDR3 DNA sequence: TGCGCCAGCAGCTTACCCCGAGGACAGAGACAAGAGACCCAGTACTTC. Complete variable domain (other parts from reference TRBV5-1 and TRBJ2-5): KAGVTQTPRYLIKTRGQQVTLSCSPISGHRSVSWYQQTPGQGLQFLFEYFSETQRNKGNFPGRFSGRQFSNSRSEMNVSTLELGDSALYLCASSLPRGQRQETQYFGPGTRLLVL.

The CDR3 nucleotides are TGTGCCAGTAGGGCTGTCCATTCACCCCTCCACTTT. Amino acid sequence: CASRAVHSPLHF. The chain links TRBV19 to TRBJ1-6; D unclear. Trimming pared 6 bases from V and 8 bases from J, leaving 8 bases between. Germline values: CDR1 LNHDA, CDR2 SQIVND (reference sequence). The CDR3 has 12 residues. The entire variable domain, with the rest obtained from reference TRBV19 and TRBJ1-6, is as follows: DGGITQSPKYLFRKEGQNVTLSCEQNLNHDAMYWYRQDPGQGLRLIYYSQIVNDFQKGDIAEGYSVSREKKESFPLTVTSAQKNPTAFYLCASRAVHSPLHFGNGTRLTVT.

A word on this clone: This CDR3 is also generated by other DNA sequences in the sample. The chain carries TRBV9 and TRBJ2-1, with 9 positions matching TRBD2. Germline V gives CDR1 SGDLS, CDR2 YYNGEE. The CDR3 is 16 residues long. V trimming: 3 bases; J trimming: 4 bases; junction bases outside the gene matches: 8. The CDR3 DNA reads as TGTGCCAGCAGCGCACTACTGGCGGGGGGGTACAATGAGCAGTTCTTC. It translates to CASSALLAGGYNEQFF.

The chain employs TRBV2 and TRBJ2-1; TRBD2 agrees at 10 bases. The J segment lost 6 bases and the V segment lost 8 bases, leaving 4 bases of the junction unmatched. In germline, CDR1 is SNHLY, CDR2 FYNNEI. The length of the CDR3 is 13 residues. The CDR3 nucleotides are TGTGCCAGCCTAGCGGGGGTGAGCAATGAGCAGTTCTTC. This sequence encodes CASLAGVSNEQFF. The full variable domain, completed using reference TRBV2 and TRBJ2-1, is EPEVTQTPSHQVTQMGQEVILRCVPISNHLYFYWYRQILGQKVEFLVSFYNNEISEKSEIFDDQFSVERPDGSNFTLKIRSTKLEDSAMYFCASLAGVSNEQFFGPGTRLTVL.

V and J are TRBV7-3 and TRBJ2-3; TRBD2 might be the D (6 bases). Germline V gives CDR1 SGHTA, CDR2 FQGTGA. The V end lost 2 bases, the J end lost 5 bases, and 8 bases lay between the germline ends. The CDR3 is 13 amino acids. The CDR3 spells CASSLGGKDTQYF. CDR3 in DNA: TGTGCCAGCAGCTTAGGAGGGAAAGATACGCAGTATTTT.

J is TRBJ1-1 and V is TRBV9; 9 bases agree with TRBD1. Trimming took 3 bases from V and 11 from J; bases not matched to a gene: 8. Germline assignment: CDR1 SGDLS and CDR2 YYNGEE. The CDR3 length is 13 residues. The CDR3 region is CASSATGTGTAFF. Here the CDR3 DNA reads TGTGCCAGCAGCGCGACCGGGACAGGGACGGCTTTCTTT.

This clone has only a few counts. The genes are TRBV5-1 and TRBJ2-5; D unclear. Germline values: CDR1 SGHRS, CDR2 YFSETQ. Trimming pared 1 base from V and 2 bases from J, leaving 6 bases between. This CDR3 is 13 amino acids long. The CDR3 region has the DNA TGCGCCAGCAGCTTGCAGGCGCAAGAGACCCAGTACTTC. Its translation is CASSLQAQETQYF.

This chain links TRBV6-5 with TRBJ1-5; TRBD1 might be the D (5 bases). Germline CDR1 reads MNHEY; CDR2 reads SVGAGI. This CDR3 has 14 residues. The V and J ends lost 5 bases and 7 bases respectively, with 15 bases between them. The DNA of the CDR3 is TGTGCCAGCAGTCCCCTGGGGGGGAACCAGCCCCAGCATTTT. Its protein is CASSPLGGNQPQHF.

This clone was observed a single time. The chain uses TRBV4-3 and TRBJ1-2; the D is unclear. Germline loops: CDR1 LGHNA, CDR2 YSLEER. V was clipped by 0 bases and J by 0 bases, with 8 bases between them. The CDR3 runs 15 residues. The CDR3 here is CASSQDGVSNYGYTF. The CDR3 region has the DNA TGCGCCAGCAGCCAAGACGGGGTCTCTAACTATGGCTACACCTTC.

Regarding this clone: Other DNA sequences of this sample code for an identical CDR3. The V and J genes are TRBV9 and TRBJ1-6; 8 bases agree with TRBD1. The V gene end was trimmed by 3 bases and the J gene end by 7 bases; junction bases not matched to a gene: 6. The CDR3 has 15 amino acids. The germline V gene encodes CDR1 SGDLS and CDR2 YYNGEE. CDR3 sequence: CASSAWTGPNSPLHF. DNA for the CDR3: TGTGCCAGCAGCGCCTGGACAGGGCCGAATTCACCCCTCCACTTT.

This clone was counted a single time. The chain joins TRBV3-1 (or the pseudogene TRBV3-2) to TRBJ2-1; TRBD2 agrees at 14 bases. The CDR3 runs 16 residues. J was trimmed by 10 bases and V by 4 bases; bases with no gene match: 9. Germline CDR1 is LGHDT and CDR2 is YNNKEL (reference sequence). The chain's CDR3 is CASSRLGTSGGGEQFF. Here the CDR3 DNA reads TGTGCCAGCAGCCGACTTGGGACTAGCGGGGGAGGGGAGCAGTTCTTC.

Here the CDR3 reads CASSLGLTYEQYF. The CDR3, as DNA: TGTGCCAGCAGCCTGGGACTGACCTACGAGCAGTACTTC. The chain couples TRBV5-4 to TRBJ2-7; TRBD2 is a possible D gene (6 bases). Trimming stripped 4 bases from V and 2 bases from J, with 10 bases between. CDR1 is SGHNT and CDR2 is YYREEE in the germline V gene (reference sequence). This CDR3 has 13 residues. Together with reference TRBV5-4 and TRBJ2-7, the CDR3 gives the full variable domain: ETGVTQSPTHLIKTRGQQVTLRCSSQSGHNTVSWYQQALGQGPQFIFQYYREEENGRGNFPPRFSGLQFPNYSSELNVNALELDDSALYLCASSLGLTYEQYFGPGTRLTVT.

This sequence joins TRBV7-9 and TRBJ2-2; TRBD1 matches 9 bases. The germline CDR1 and CDR2 sequences are SEHNR and FQNEAQ (reference sequence). V lost 2 bases and J lost 2; bases outside the gene matches: 12. The CDR3 sequence is 19 residues long. The CDR3 bases are TGTGCCAGCAGCTTAAAACCGGGACAGGGAAAACGAAACACCGGGGAGCTGTTTTTT. Its translation is CASSLKPGQGKRNTGELFF.

This clone was observed once. The rearrangement joins TRBV4-1 to TRBJ2-7, with 13 bases identical to TRBD2. CDR1 is MGHRA and CDR2 is YSYEKL in the germline V gene. The ends lost 0 bases at V and 1 base at J; junction bases unmatched: 9. The CDR3 length is 19 residues. CDR3 coding DNA: TGCGCCAGCAGCCAAGAGAGGGGACTAGCGGGAAAACAGTCCTACGAGCAGTACTTC. This encodes CASSQERGLAGKQSYEQYF.

This clone was recorded a few times. The rearrangement uses TRBV6-5 and TRBJ1-3; D is undetermined. CDR1 MNHEY and CDR2 SVGAGI come from the germline V gene. The CDR3 runs to 14 residues. With 6 bases removed from V and 4 bases from J, the gap between germline ends came to 13 bases. The CDR3 reads CASRHSGGGNTIYF. The CDR3 DNA is TGTGCCAGCAGACACTCAGGTGGAGGAAACACCATATATTTT.

This chain joins TRBV2 and TRBJ1-2; D ambiguous. V dropped 4 bases and J dropped 0 bases, with 9 bases sitting between them. This CDR3 has 14 residues. CDR1 SNHLY and CDR2 FYNNEI come from the germline V gene. CDR3 nucleotide sequence: TGTGCCAGCAGTGCGGAGGTTGCTAACTATGGCTACACCTTC. Its translation is CASSAEVANYGYTF.